This is a list of T cell receptor beta chains from one sample in a study of T cell repertoires in cytomegalovirus infection. These receptors' antigens are unknown. TCRdb reprocessed the reads with MiXCR, giving one entry per CDR3 protein. The sample lists approximately 500,000 distinct CDR3 sequences, 33% occurring once. Sequences were derived from cultured PBMCs, sampled from culture after CMV antigen stimulation. The source is a human donor in good health (CMV status not recorded). Some clones in this sample may be carry-over from other donors' samples. Both conserved end residues are part of each CDR3. Fields, in order: D gene, V gene, J gene, clone size, CDR3 length, CDR3 protein, CDR3 DNA. The D gene is left open where the match is weak. Size tells how often a clone was seen (once, few, many) or the class of an expanded clone, and some rows leave it out.

d_call: .
v_call: TRBV5-8
j_call: TRBJ2-1
clone_size: many
cdr3_length: 15
cdr3_aa: CASSLDTGAYNEQFF
cdr3_nt: TGTGCCAGCAGCTTGGACACGGGGGCCTACAATGAGCAGTTCTTC

d_call: TRBD1
v_call: TRBV7-7
j_call: TRBJ2-5
clone_size: many
cdr3_length: 15
cdr3_aa: CASGPGQGSRETQYF
cdr3_nt: TGTGCTAGCGGGCCGGGACAGGGCTCTCGGGAGACCCAGTACTTC

d_call: .
v_call: TRBV9
j_call: TRBJ2-3
clone_size: few
cdr3_length: 12
cdr3_aa: CASSSQSDTQYF
cdr3_nt: TGTGCCAGCAGCTCCCAATCCGATACGCAGTATTTT

d_call: .
v_call: TRBV12-3/TRBV12-4
j_call: TRBJ1-6
clone_size: few
cdr3_length: 15
cdr3_aa: CASSFGSSYNSPLHF
cdr3_nt: TGTGCCAGCAGTTTCGGGAGCTCCTATAATTCACCCCTCCACTTT

d_call: .
v_call: TRBV7-8
j_call: TRBJ1-5
clone_size: many
cdr3_length: 15
cdr3_aa: CASSLEAGRNWPQHF
cdr3_nt: TGTGCCAGCAGCTTAGAAGCCGGGCGCAACTGGCCCCAGCATTTT

d_call: .
v_call: TRBV29-1
j_call: TRBJ1-2
clone_size: few
cdr3_length: 11
cdr3_aa: CSGGDFYGYTF
cdr3_nt: TGCAGCGGGGGGGACTTCTATGGCTACACCTTC

d_call: .
v_call: TRBV2
j_call: TRBJ1-2
clone_size: .
cdr3_length: 13
cdr3_aa: CASLGSYNYGYTF
cdr3_nt: TGTGCCAGCCTCGGGAGTTATAACTATGGCTACACCTTC

d_call: TRBD2
v_call: TRBV5-4
j_call: TRBJ2-1
clone_size: .
cdr3_length: 13
cdr3_aa: CASSFAGRDEQFF
cdr3_nt: TGTGCCAGCAGCTTCGCAGGGAGGGATGAGCAGTTCTTC

d_call: .
v_call: TRBV7-9
j_call: TRBJ2-1
clone_size: .
cdr3_length: 14
cdr3_aa: CASSYTAQGGEQFF
cdr3_nt: TGTGCCAGCAGCTACACGGCCCAAGGAGGTGAGCAGTTCTTC

d_call: .
v_call: TRBV6-5
j_call: TRBJ1-2
clone_size: few
cdr3_length: 13
cdr3_aa: CASSYGPGNGYTF
cdr3_nt: TGTGCCAGCAGTTACGGGCCGGGGAACGGCTACACCTTC

d_call: .
v_call: TRBV7-8
j_call: TRBJ1-5
clone_size: few
cdr3_length: 17
cdr3_aa: CASSLVRDRTSNQPQHF
cdr3_nt: TGTGCCAGCAGCTTAGTGCGAGACAGGACTAGCAATCAGCCCCAGCATTTT

d_call: .
v_call: TRBV7-8
j_call: TRBJ1-6
clone_size: few
cdr3_length: 19
cdr3_aa: CASSLEETQASSYNSPLHF
cdr3_nt: TGTGCCAGCAGCTTAGAAGAAACCCAAGCCAGCTCCTATAATTCACCCCTCCACTTT

d_call: .
v_call: TRBV6-5
j_call: TRBJ1-4
clone_size: .
cdr3_length: 14
cdr3_aa: CASSHRVANEKLFF
cdr3_nt: TGTGCCAGCAGTCACAGGGTTGCTAATGAAAAACTGTTTTTT

d_call: TRBD2
v_call: TRBV7-3
j_call: TRBJ2-7
clone_size: few
cdr3_length: 16
cdr3_aa: CASSAVPTSGSYEQYF
cdr3_nt: TGTGCCAGCAGCGCGGTCCCGACTAGCGGGAGTTACGAGCAGTACTTC

d_call: TRBD1
v_call: TRBV6-1
j_call: TRBJ2-1
clone_size: .
cdr3_length: 15
cdr3_aa: CASSRDRVPYNEQFF
cdr3_nt: TGTGCCAGCAGTCGCGACAGGGTGCCCTACAATGAGCAGTTCTTC

d_call: .
v_call: TRBV6-6
j_call: TRBJ2-3
clone_size: few
cdr3_length: 13
cdr3_aa: CASKGQGIDTQYF
cdr3_nt: TGTGCCAGCAAAGGTCAGGGGATAGATACGCAGTATTTT

d_call: .
v_call: TRBV4-1
j_call: TRBJ1-2
clone_size: .
cdr3_length: 15
cdr3_aa: CASSQEESKNYGYTF
cdr3_nt: TGCGCCAGCAGCCAAGAAGAATCGAAAAACTATGGCTACACCTTC

d_call: .
v_call: TRBV12-3/TRBV12-4
j_call: TRBJ1-1
clone_size: .
cdr3_length: 14
cdr3_aa: CASSLYGGNTEAFF
cdr3_nt: TGTGCCAGCAGTTTATATGGGGGGAACACTGAAGCTTTCTTT

d_call: .
v_call: TRBV7-2
j_call: TRBJ1-6
clone_size: few
cdr3_length: 14
cdr3_aa: CASTSGLYNSPLHF
cdr3_nt: TGTGCCAGCACCTCCGGACTTTATAATTCACCCCTCCACTTT

d_call: TRBD1
v_call: TRBV5-1
j_call: TRBJ1-1
clone_size: .
cdr3_length: 16
cdr3_aa: CASQRGEGAMNTEAFF
cdr3_nt: TGCGCCAGCCAAAGGGGAGAGGGGGCCATGAACACTGAAGCTTTCTTT

d_call: TRBD2
v_call: TRBV7-9
j_call: TRBJ2-7
clone_size: .
cdr3_length: 17
cdr3_aa: CASSPKGLAGYPYEQYF
cdr3_nt: TGTGCCAGCAGCCCTAAGGGACTAGCGGGCTATCCCTACGAGCAGTACTTC

d_call: .
v_call: TRBV7-9
j_call: TRBJ1-2
clone_size: few
cdr3_length: 14
cdr3_aa: CASSYGRVNYGYTF
cdr3_nt: TGTGCCAGCAGCTACGGACGGGTTAACTATGGCTACACCTTC

d_call: TRBD2
v_call: TRBV27
j_call: TRBJ2-1
clone_size: few
cdr3_length: 17
cdr3_aa: CASSLTWREGLLNEQFF
cdr3_nt: TGTGCCAGCAGTTTAACGTGGAGGGAGGGACTTTTGAATGAGCAGTTCTTC

d_call: .
v_call: TRBV12-3/TRBV12-4
j_call: TRBJ1-2
clone_size: .
cdr3_length: 15
cdr3_aa: CASSQEGHQNYGYTF
cdr3_nt: TGTGCCAGCAGCCAGGAGGGACACCAAAACTATGGCTACACCTTC

d_call: TRBD1
v_call: TRBV6-1
j_call: TRBJ1-5
clone_size: .
cdr3_length: 17
cdr3_aa: CASSGTQGADSNQPQHF
cdr3_nt: TGTGCCAGCAGTGGTACACAGGGGGCGGACAGCAATCAGCCCCAGCATTTT

d_call: .
v_call: TRBV9
j_call: TRBJ2-6
clone_size: many
cdr3_length: 17
cdr3_aa: CASSAASGASGANVLTF
cdr3_nt: TGTGCCAGCAGCGCCGCCTCGGGGGCTTCTGGGGCCAACGTCCTGACTTTC

d_call: .
v_call: TRBV12-3/TRBV12-4
j_call: TRBJ2-6
clone_size: few
cdr3_length: 16
cdr3_aa: CASSFIPGTGANVLTF
cdr3_nt: TGTGCCAGCAGTTTTATCCCCGGGACTGGGGCCAACGTCCTGACTTTC

d_call: .
v_call: TRBV3-1
j_call: TRBJ1-5
clone_size: .
cdr3_length: 15
cdr3_aa: CASSQEGSSNQPQHF
cdr3_nt: TGTGCCAGCAGCCAAGAAGGGTCCTCCAATCAGCCCCAGCATTTT

d_call: TRBD2
v_call: TRBV20-1
j_call: TRBJ2-5
clone_size: .
cdr3_length: 15
cdr3_aa: CSAAGLAGGRETQYF
cdr3_nt: TGCAGTGCTGCGGGACTAGCGGGAGGGCGCGAGACCCAGTACTTC

d_call: .
v_call: TRBV27
j_call: TRBJ1-5
clone_size: few
cdr3_length: 15
cdr3_aa: CASSPRTDSNQPQHF
cdr3_nt: TGTGCCAGCAGTCCTAGGACGGACAGCAATCAGCCCCAGCATTTT

d_call: TRBD2
v_call: TRBV9
j_call: TRBJ2-1
clone_size: .
cdr3_length: 19
cdr3_aa: CASSVIASGQIGPYNEQFF
cdr3_nt: TGTGCCAGCAGCGTAATAGCTAGCGGTCAAATCGGCCCCTACAATGAGCAGTTCTTC

d_call: .
v_call: TRBV6-2/TRBV6-3
j_call: TRBJ2-6
clone_size: .
cdr3_length: 16
cdr3_aa: CASSPGRGSGANVLTF
cdr3_nt: TGTGCCAGCAGTCCAGGCAGGGGTTCTGGGGCCAACGTCCTGACTTTC

d_call: TRBD1
v_call: TRBV11-2
j_call: TRBJ1-2
clone_size: .
cdr3_length: 15
cdr3_aa: CASSPTRTGDYGYTF
cdr3_nt: TGTGCCAGCAGCCCCACCCGGACAGGGGACTATGGCTACACCTTC

d_call: .
v_call: TRBV7-2
j_call: TRBJ2-7
clone_size: .
cdr3_length: 12
cdr3_aa: CARSSTAREQYF
cdr3_nt: TGTGCCAGAAGCTCAACTGCGCGCGAGCAGTACTTC

d_call: TRBD1
v_call: TRBV6-5
j_call: TRBJ2-3
clone_size: .
cdr3_length: 16
cdr3_aa: CASSYSPGQRSDTQYF
cdr3_nt: TGTGCCAGCAGTTACTCACCGGGACAGAGGTCTGATACGCAGTATTTT

d_call: .
v_call: TRBV20-1
j_call: TRBJ2-5
clone_size: .
cdr3_length: 13
cdr3_aa: CSAWQRFLETQYF
cdr3_nt: TGCAGTGCTTGGCAACGCTTTTTAGAGACCCAGTACTTC

d_call: TRBD1
v_call: TRBV27
j_call: TRBJ1-2
clone_size: .
cdr3_length: 15
cdr3_aa: CASSLRQGTSYGYTF
cdr3_nt: TGTGCCAGCAGTCTCAGACAGGGGACTAGCTATGGCTACACCTTC

d_call: .
v_call: TRBV10-3
j_call: TRBJ1-2
clone_size: .
cdr3_length: 13
cdr3_aa: CATWEKGNYGYTF
cdr3_nt: TGTGCCACCTGGGAGAAGGGAAACTATGGCTACACCTTC

d_call: TRBD1
v_call: TRBV7-2
j_call: TRBJ1-2
clone_size: many
cdr3_length: 16
cdr3_aa: CASSRTDRGQGYGYTF
cdr3_nt: TGTGCCAGCAGCCGTACTGACAGGGGGCAGGGGTATGGCTACACCTTC

d_call: TRBD2
v_call: TRBV7-2
j_call: TRBJ2-1
clone_size: many
cdr3_length: 16
cdr3_aa: CASSLEGWASGSRQFF
cdr3_nt: TGTGCCAGCAGCTTAGAGGGTTGGGCTAGCGGGAGCAGGCAGTTCTTC

d_call: .
v_call: TRBV5-1
j_call: TRBJ2-1
clone_size: .
cdr3_length: 15
cdr3_aa: CASTLPGGPTDEQFF
cdr3_nt: TGCGCCAGCACCCTACCGGGGGGCCCGACGGATGAGCAGTTCTTC

d_call: .
v_call: TRBV28
j_call: TRBJ1-5
clone_size: once
cdr3_length: 12
cdr3_aa: CASSLFDQPQHF
cdr3_nt: TGTGCCAGCAGTTTGTTTGATCAGCCCCAGCATTTT

d_call: .
v_call: TRBV7-9
j_call: TRBJ1-4
clone_size: .
cdr3_length: 17
cdr3_aa: CASSPLNWRATNEKLFF
cdr3_nt: TGTGCCAGCAGCCCGTTGAATTGGAGGGCCACTAATGAAAAACTGTTTTTT